These T cell receptor beta chains were read from a single sample in a study of siplizumab effects on memory and regulatory T cells. The repertoire was sequenced with immunoSEQ multiplex PCR; TCRdb's copy has only in-frame clones and lacks some. There are approximately 94,000 clones in the sample; approximately 96% occur only once, and around 0.03% lies in the top ten. Sequencing was performed on naive CD4+ T cells sorted from blood. These receptors originate from a human donor in good health. Both conserved end residues are trimmed from each CDR3. The order of the fields is V gene, J gene, CDR3 protein.

>TRBV27|TRBJ2-7
ASRPNTGEGEQY
>TRBV10-3|TRBJ2-1
AIRVPGQGASNEQF
>TRBV5-1|TRBJ2-2
ASSLVQTTGELF
>TRBV28|TRBJ1-6
ASSGGHSWSPLH
>TRBV2|TRBJ2-3
ARNAPGLAKDTQY
>TRBV11-2|TRBJ1-3
ASSLQNSVSGNTIY
>TRBV27|TRBJ2-2
ASSRTGNTGELF
>TRBV4-1|TRBJ1-3
ASSQGLAGRNTIY
>TRBV6-5|TRBJ1-1
ASSWGTANTEAF
>TRBV18|TRBJ2-3
ASSPPQGWTDTQY
>TRBV4-1|TRBJ1-1
ASSQPGQESNTEAF
>TRBV6-5|TRBJ2-3
ASSLQGGADTQY
>TRBV10-1|TRBJ2-4
ASSDGLAGGLAKNIQY
>TRBV9|TRBJ1-3
ASSVEGSGNTIY
>TRBV30|TRBJ2-1
AWNRDIDNEQF
>TRBV4-1|TRBJ2-6
ASSQEGRGYGANVLT
>TRBV28|TRBJ2-7
ATQSREQY